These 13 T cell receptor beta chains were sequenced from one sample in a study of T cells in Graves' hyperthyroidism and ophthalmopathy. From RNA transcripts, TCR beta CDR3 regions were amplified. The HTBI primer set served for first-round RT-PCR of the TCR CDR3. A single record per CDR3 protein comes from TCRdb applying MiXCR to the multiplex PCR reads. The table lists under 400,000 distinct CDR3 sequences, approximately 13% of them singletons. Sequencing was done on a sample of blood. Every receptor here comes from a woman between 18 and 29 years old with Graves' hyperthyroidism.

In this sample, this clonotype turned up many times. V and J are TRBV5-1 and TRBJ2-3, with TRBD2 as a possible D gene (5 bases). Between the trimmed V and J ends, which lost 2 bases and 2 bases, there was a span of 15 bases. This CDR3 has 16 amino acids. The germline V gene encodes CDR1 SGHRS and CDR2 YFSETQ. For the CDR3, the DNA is TGCGCCAGCAGCTTAAGGGAGATAAGACTCACAGATACGCAGTATTTT. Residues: CASSLREIRLTDTQYF.

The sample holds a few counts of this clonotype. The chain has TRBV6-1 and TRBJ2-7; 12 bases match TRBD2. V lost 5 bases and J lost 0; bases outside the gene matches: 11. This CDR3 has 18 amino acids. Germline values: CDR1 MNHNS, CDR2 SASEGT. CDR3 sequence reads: CASSWDTGLAGVSYEQYF. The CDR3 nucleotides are TGTGCCAGCAGTTGGGACACGGGACTAGCGGGTGTCTCCTACGAGCAGTACTTC.

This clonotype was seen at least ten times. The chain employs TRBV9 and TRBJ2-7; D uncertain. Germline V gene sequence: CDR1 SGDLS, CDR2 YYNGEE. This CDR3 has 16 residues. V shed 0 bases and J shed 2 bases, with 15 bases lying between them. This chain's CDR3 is CASSVARTSRPYEQYF. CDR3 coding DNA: TGTGCCAGCAGCGTAGCTCGCACATCGCGCCCCTACGAGCAGTACTTC. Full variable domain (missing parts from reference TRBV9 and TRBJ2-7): DSGVTQTPKHLITATGQRVTLRCSPRSGDLSVYWYQQSLDQGLQFLIQYYNGEERAKGNILERFSAQQFPDLHSELNLSSLELGDSALYFCASSVARTSRPYEQYFGPGTRLTVT.

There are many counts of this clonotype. The CDR3: CASSLGLLGASLPDTQYF. The CDR3 DNA reads as TGTGCCAGCAGCTTAGGACTTTTGGGGGCCTCCCTTCCAGATACGCAGTATTTT. The chain recombines TRBV11-3 with TRBJ2-3, with a tentative D call TRBD1 (6 bases). V lost 1 base and J lost 4, with 21 bases in between. The CDR3 totals 18 residues. The germline V gene encodes CDR1 SGHNT and CDR2 YENEEA.

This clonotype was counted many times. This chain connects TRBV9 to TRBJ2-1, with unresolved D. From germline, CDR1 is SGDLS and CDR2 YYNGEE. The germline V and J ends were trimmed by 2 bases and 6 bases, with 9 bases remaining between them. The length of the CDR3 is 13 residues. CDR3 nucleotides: TGTGCCAGCAGCGTTCGGCAGACCAATGAGCAGTTCTTC. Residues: CASSVRQTNEQFF.

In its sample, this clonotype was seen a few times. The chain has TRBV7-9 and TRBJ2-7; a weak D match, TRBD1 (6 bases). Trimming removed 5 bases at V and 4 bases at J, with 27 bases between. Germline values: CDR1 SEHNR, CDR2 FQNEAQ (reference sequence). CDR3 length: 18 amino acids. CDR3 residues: CASSPGVGGGHNFYEQYF. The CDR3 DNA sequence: TGTGCCAGCAGCCCAGGGGTCGGTGGGGGACACAATTTTTACGAGCAGTACTTC.

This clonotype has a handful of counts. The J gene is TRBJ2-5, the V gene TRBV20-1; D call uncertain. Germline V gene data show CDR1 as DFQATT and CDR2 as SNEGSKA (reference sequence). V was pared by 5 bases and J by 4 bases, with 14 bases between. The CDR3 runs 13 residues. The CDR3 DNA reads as TGCAGTGCTCCCACTCGAACAGCAGAGACCCAGTACTTC. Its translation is CSAPTRTAETQYF.

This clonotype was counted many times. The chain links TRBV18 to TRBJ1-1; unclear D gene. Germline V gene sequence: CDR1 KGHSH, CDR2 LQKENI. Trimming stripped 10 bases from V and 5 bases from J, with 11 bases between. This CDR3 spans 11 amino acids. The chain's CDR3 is CATADWTEAFF. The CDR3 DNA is TGTGCCACCGCTGATTGGACTGAAGCTTTCTTT.

The CDR3 nucleotides read TGTGCCAGCTCACCAACGGAACACTATAATTCACCCCTCCACTTT. Protein: CASSPTEHYNSPLHF. This rearrangement joins TRBV18 to TRBJ1-6; D is ambiguous. Germline CDR1 and CDR2: KGHSH and LQKENI. This CDR3 has 15 amino acids. Trimming pared 2 bases from V and 3 bases from J, leaving 8 bases between.

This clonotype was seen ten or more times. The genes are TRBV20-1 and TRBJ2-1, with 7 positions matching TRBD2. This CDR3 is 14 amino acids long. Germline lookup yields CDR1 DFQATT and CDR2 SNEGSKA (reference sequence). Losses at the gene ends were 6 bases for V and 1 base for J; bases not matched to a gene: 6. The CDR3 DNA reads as TGCAGTGCCGGACTAGTCGAGTCCTACAATGAGCAGTTCTTC. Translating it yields CSAGLVESYNEQFF.

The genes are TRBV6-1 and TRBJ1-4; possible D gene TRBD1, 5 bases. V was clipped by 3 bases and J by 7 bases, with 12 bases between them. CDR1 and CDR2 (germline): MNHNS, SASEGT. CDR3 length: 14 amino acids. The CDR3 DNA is TGTGCCAGCAGTGAGGGGGATCGAACTGAAAAACTGTTTTTT. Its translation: CASSEGDRTEKLFF.

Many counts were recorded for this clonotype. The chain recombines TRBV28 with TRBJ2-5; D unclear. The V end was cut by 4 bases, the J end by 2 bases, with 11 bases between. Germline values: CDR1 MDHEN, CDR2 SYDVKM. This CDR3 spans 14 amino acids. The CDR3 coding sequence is TGTGCCAGCAGTTCAATTATGGGGCAAGAGACCCAGTACTTC. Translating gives CASSSIMGQETQYF.

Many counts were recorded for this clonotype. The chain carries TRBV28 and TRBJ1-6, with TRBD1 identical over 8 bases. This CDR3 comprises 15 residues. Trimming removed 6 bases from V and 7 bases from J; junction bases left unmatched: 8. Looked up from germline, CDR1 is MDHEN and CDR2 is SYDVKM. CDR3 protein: CASRQGAEPNSPLHF. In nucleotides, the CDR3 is TGTGCCAGCAGGCAGGGGGCCGAACCCAATTCACCCCTCCACTTT.